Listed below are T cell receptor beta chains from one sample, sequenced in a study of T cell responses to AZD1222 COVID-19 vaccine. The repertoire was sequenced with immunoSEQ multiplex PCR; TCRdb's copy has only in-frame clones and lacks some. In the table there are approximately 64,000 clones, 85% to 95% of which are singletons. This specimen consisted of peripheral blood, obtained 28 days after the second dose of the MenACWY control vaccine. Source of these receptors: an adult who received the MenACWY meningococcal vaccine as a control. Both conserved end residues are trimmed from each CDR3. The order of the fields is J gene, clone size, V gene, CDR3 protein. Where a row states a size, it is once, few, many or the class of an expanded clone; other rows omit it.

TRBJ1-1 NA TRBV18 ASSLQGGNTEAF
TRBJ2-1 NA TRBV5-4 ASSLEGGRSYNEQF
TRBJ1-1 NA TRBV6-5 ASSLMGSTEAF
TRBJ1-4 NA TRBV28 ASISGQGTRELF
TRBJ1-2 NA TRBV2 ASSRDREYGYT
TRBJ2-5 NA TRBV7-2 ASSWSGLEQETQY
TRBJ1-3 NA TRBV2 ASVVNMRNTIY
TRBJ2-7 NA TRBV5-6 ASSITGTQGFEQY
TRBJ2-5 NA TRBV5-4 ASSSDRGRRETQY
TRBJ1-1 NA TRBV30 AWQVNTEAF
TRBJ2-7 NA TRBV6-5 ASGLAGFYEQY
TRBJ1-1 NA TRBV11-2 ASSIGQGLAEAF
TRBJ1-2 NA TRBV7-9 ASSSRVSQYGYT
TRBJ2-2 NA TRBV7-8 ASSPTFPGELF
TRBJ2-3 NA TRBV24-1 AGPRAGPIDTQY
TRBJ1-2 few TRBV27 ASMGGDGNYGYT
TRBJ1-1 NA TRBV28 ASRTGTVNTEAF
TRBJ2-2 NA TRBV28 ASREGGTGELF
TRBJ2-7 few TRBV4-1 ASSQEWGEQY